Presented here are 28 T cell receptor beta chains from one specimen sequenced in a study of T cells after yellow fever vaccination. One entry per CDR3 protein, called by TCRdb with MiXCR from the 5' RACE reads. Of approximately 300,000 distinct CDR3 sequences in the sample, roughly 10% were seen once. The starting material was CD4+ T cells sorted from PBMCs, obtained 45 days after the yellow fever booster vaccination. Receptors originate from a man between 18 and 29 years old who received the YFV17D yellow fever vaccine.

The rearrangement links TRBV6-2 or TRBV6-3 to TRBJ2-1, with D maybe TRBD1 (6 bases). V lost 5 bases to trimming and J lost 9 bases, with 14 bases between them. The CDR3 loop spans 13 amino acids. Germline V CDR1 and CDR2: MNHEY, SVGEGT. CDR3 in DNA: TGTGCCAGCAGTCGGGGCTACAGGGCTGAGCAGTTCTTC. Translated, it gives CASSRGYRAEQFF.

In this sample, this clonotype turned up many times. The chain employs TRBV20-1 and TRBJ2-3; a possible D gene is TRBD2 (7 bases). Germline V lookup: CDR1 DFQATT, CDR2 SNEGSKA (reference sequence). Trimming left V 0 bases short and J 6 bases short, with 16 bases between. The CDR3 has 15 residues. CDR3 loop: CSARDLRGGGDTQYF. CDR3 DNA sequence: TGCAGTGCTAGAGATCTGAGGGGGGGAGGGGATACGCAGTATTTT.

This clonotype was counted only a few times. This chain uses TRBV7-2 with TRBJ2-6, with a possible D match to TRBD2 (6 bases). Germline V lookup: CDR1 SGHTA, CDR2 FQGNSA. The germline V and J ends were trimmed by 5 bases and 1 base, with 12 bases remaining between them. The CDR3 has 16 residues. DNA for the CDR3: TGTGCCAGCAGCCCCGGAGGGGAGTCTGGGGCCAACGTCCTGACTTTC. It translates to CASSPGGESGANVLTF.

This clonotype showed up many times. CDR3 protein: CASSPPTGTSVETQYF. The CDR3 DNA is TGTGCCAGCTCACCACCTACCGGGACTAGCGTGGAGACCCAGTACTTC. V and J are TRBV18 and TRBJ2-5; 10 bases line up with TRBD2. Per the germline V gene, CDR1 is KGHSH and CDR2 is LQKENI. Trimming removed 0 bases from V and 5 bases from J; junction bases left unmatched: 6. The CDR3 length is 16 residues.

The chain couples TRBV19 to TRBJ2-1, with a weak D call TRBD1 (5 bases). V lost 1 base to trimming and J lost 4 bases, with 17 bases between them. Germline values: CDR1 LNHDA, CDR2 SQIVND (reference sequence). This CDR3 has 17 amino acids. The CDR3 protein is CASSIGGVTGIYNEQFF. The CDR3 DNA is TGTGCCAGTAGTATAGGAGGCGTTACAGGTATTTACAATGAGCAGTTCTTC.

V and J are TRBV11-2 and TRBJ2-7; 7 nucleotides match TRBD1. The CDR3 loop spans 14 amino acids. Looked up from germline, CDR1 is SGHAT and CDR2 is FQNNGV. V lost 6 bases to trimming and J lost 3 bases; unmatched junction nucleotides: 8. The chain's CDR3 is CASSFAQGDYEQYV. The DNA for the CDR3 is TGTGCCAGCAGTTTTGCCCAGGGGGACTACGAGCAGTACGTC.

This chain joins TRBV7-9 and TRBJ2-7; 11 bases are a match to TRBD1. The CDR3 has 11 residues. V dropped 11 bases and J dropped 4; count of bases not matched to a gene: 1. Germline CDR1 reads SEHNR; CDR2 reads FQNEAQ (reference sequence). Written as DNA, the CDR3 is TGTGCCGGACAGGGGGCTTACGAGCAGTACTTC. Translated, it gives CAGQGAYEQYF.

This clonotype was observed a few times. The chain links TRBV4-3 to TRBJ2-5, with 10 nucleotides matching TRBD2. The V and J ends lost 3 bases and 11 bases, in that order; junction bases with no gene match: 18. This CDR3 has 17 amino acids. CDR1 and CDR2 (germline): LGHNA, YSLEER. Here the CDR3 DNA reads TGCGCCAGCAGCCAGGGAACCGGGACTAGCGCACGGGTTCAACAGTACTTC. Translating gives CASSQGTGTSARVQQYF.

The chain recombines TRBV6-5 with TRBJ2-1, with no clear D. The CDR3 length is 15 residues. Germline CDR1 is MNHEY and CDR2 is SVGAGI. The V and J ends lost 5 bases and 0 bases respectively, with 11 bases between them. The CDR3 loop reads CASSPQESSYNEQFF. CDR3 coding DNA: TGTGCCAGCAGTCCGCAGGAAAGCTCCTACAATGAGCAGTTCTTC.

This clonotype was observed a few times. The chain combines TRBV18 with TRBJ1-5, with a possible D match to TRBD1 (5 bases). V was clipped by 4 bases and J by 6 bases, with 22 bases between them. This CDR3 contains 17 residues. Germline V gene sequence: CDR1 KGHSH, CDR2 LQKENI. The chain's CDR3 is CASSRQEFGAGPQPQHF. The CDR3 coding sequence is TGTGCCAGCTCACGCCAAGAGTTTGGGGCAGGGCCTCAGCCCCAGCATTTT.

This clonotype was observed at least ten times. The chain carries TRBV12-3 or TRBV12-4 and TRBJ1-2, with TRBD1 as a possible D gene (5 bases). CDR3 length: 13 amino acids. Trimming shortened V by 3 bases and J by 8 bases, and 13 bases separated the two germline ends. The CDR3 DNA reads TGTGCCAGCAGTTTCAGAGACAGCCGCGGCTACACCTTC. Protein sequence: CASSFRDSRGYTF.

The chain combines TRBV4-3 with TRBJ2-1, with D hard to call. CDR1 and CDR2 from the germline V gene are LGHNA and YSLEER. The CDR3 consists of 16 residues. V was clipped by 0 bases and J by 8 bases, with 17 bases between them. CDR3 nucleotides: TGCGCCAGCAGCCAAGAATTGCAGCAGATATACTATGAGCAGTTCTTC. This gives the protein CASSQELQQIYYEQFF.

This clonotype was recorded many times. The chain joins TRBV12-3 or TRBV12-4 to TRBJ2-5, with D maybe TRBD1 (5 bases). The CDR3 has 13 residues. The germline V and J ends were trimmed by 5 bases and 5 bases, with 12 bases remaining between them. As DNA, the CDR3 is TGTGCCAGCAGTCTACCGCCAGGGGAGACCCAGTACTTC. Amino acids: CASSLPPGETQYF.

This clonotype was seen only a few times. V usage is TRBV20-1 and J usage is TRBJ2-3; 10 positions match TRBD2. Germline CDR1 is DFQATT and CDR2 is SNEGSKA (reference sequence). With V trimmed by 4 bases and J by 2 bases, 9 bases remained unmatched. CDR3 length: 16 amino acids. The chain's CDR3 is CSATQRTSGNTDTQYF. CDR3 nucleotide sequence: TGCAGTGCTACCCAAAGGACTAGCGGAAACACAGATACGCAGTATTTT.

The chain combines TRBV7-2 with TRBJ1-1; possibly TRBD1 for D (5 bases). Germline loops: CDR1 SGHTA, CDR2 FQGNSA. Trimming took off 2 bases at V and 0 bases at J, with 10 bases between the two ends. CDR3 length equals 15 residues. CDR3 DNA sequence: TGTGCCAGCAGCTTATCGGGGCGGGTGAACACTGAAGCTTTCTTT. Its translation is CASSLSGRVNTEAFF.

The chain couples TRBV2 to TRBJ2-7; D possibly matches TRBD1 or TRBD2 (5 bases each). The CDR3 length is 12 residues. V lost 9 bases to trimming and J lost 4 bases, with 13 bases between them. The germline V gene encodes CDR1 SNHLY and CDR2 FYNNEI. The DNA for the CDR3 is TGTGCCAGTCGAGGGGTACAATACGAGCAGTACTTC. It encodes CASRGVQYEQYF.

This chain joins TRBV18 and TRBJ2-3; TRBD2 matches 8 bases. V dropped 3 bases and J dropped 2; count of bases not matched to a gene: 4. This CDR3 spans 15 amino acids. Per the germline V gene, CDR1 is KGHSH and CDR2 is LQKENI. As DNA, the CDR3 is TGTGCCAGCTCACCCATAGCGGGACCCACAGATACGCAGTATTTT. Its protein is CASSPIAGPTDTQYF.

This clonotype was counted ten times or more. The genes are TRBV7-9 and TRBJ1-3, with TRBD1 matching 7 bases. This CDR3 region has 16 residues. Losses at the gene ends were 5 bases for V and 2 bases for J; bases not matched to a gene: 9. The V gene's germline CDR1 is SEHNR and CDR2 FQNEAQ (reference sequence). The DNA for the CDR3 is TGTGCCAGCAGCCCTTTACAGGGGAAAGCTGGAAACACCATATATTTT. Translating gives CASSPLQGKAGNTIYF.

The table lists this clonotype with many counts. V and J are TRBV20-1 and TRBJ2-1; 8 nucleotides match TRBD2. Losses at the gene ends were 6 bases for V and 3 bases for J; bases not matched to a gene: 10. This CDR3 has 15 residues. Germline CDR1 is DFQATT and CDR2 is SNEGSKA (reference sequence). Here the CDR3 DNA reads TGCAGTGCCGAGCCCCAGCGGGGGTACTACAATGAGCAGTTCTTC. It encodes CSAEPQRGYYNEQFF.

This clonotype was counted only a few times. The rearrangement links TRBV2 to TRBJ1-5, with D uncertain. The CDR3 is made up of 13 amino acids. CDR1 SNHLY and CDR2 FYNNEI come from the germline V gene. Deletions cut 7 bases from V and 9 bases from J, with 16 bases between. In DNA, the CDR3 is TGTGCCAGCACGATGGACCCCCTCGGGCCCCAGCATTTT. It yields the protein CASTMDPLGPQHF.

In regard to this clonotype: This could be a read error, since a much larger clone is one nucleotide away. The rearrangement uses TRBV12-3 or TRBV12-4 and TRBJ2-7, with D tentatively TRBD2 (6 bases). This CDR3 is built from 11 residues. The CDR3 loop is CSTGTSKEQYF. CDR3 DNA sequence: TGCTCAACTGGGACTTCAAAAGAGCAGTACTTC.

The rearrangement links TRBV3-1 to TRBJ2-1; 8 bases line up with TRBD2. Germline V gene data show CDR1 as LGHDT and CDR2 as YNNKEL (reference sequence). The CDR3 contains 15 residues. Trimming took 4 bases from V and 3 from J; bases not matched to a gene: 5. The CDR3 loop is CASSPWRGVYNEQFF. As DNA, the CDR3 is TGTGCCAGCAGCCCATGGCGGGGGGTCTACAATGAGCAGTTCTTC.

This clonotype has a handful of counts. The chain is built from TRBV19 and TRBJ1-2, with 7 bases aligning to TRBD1. J was trimmed by 4 bases and V by 11 bases; bases with no gene match: 13. The germline V gene encodes CDR1 LNHDA and CDR2 SQIVND (reference sequence). This CDR3 comprises 14 residues. The CDR3 is CACRPLGQTYGYTF. The CDR3 bases are TGTGCCTGTCGGCCTTTGGGACAGACCTATGGCTACACCTTC.

The chain links TRBV5-1 to TRBJ2-1, with 10 bases identical to TRBD1. The CDR3 runs 17 residues. The ends lost 3 bases at V and 7 bases at J; junction bases unmatched: 13. Germline values: CDR1 SGHRS, CDR2 YFSETQ. CDR3 sequence: CASSYNPPGQGKNEQFF. The CDR3 nucleotides read TGCGCCAGCAGCTATAACCCGCCGGGACAGGGGAAGAATGAGCAGTTCTTC.

This clonotype was seen just once. CDR3 bases: TGTGCCAGCAGTTTAACTACTAGCGGGGATACGCAGTATTTT. It is translated as CASSLTTSGDTQYF. The chain has TRBV12-3 or TRBV12-4 and TRBJ2-3; 9 bases fit TRBD2. The CDR3 spans 14 residues. Unmatched junction bases numbered 3, after V lost 2 bases and J lost 6 bases.

This clonotype was recorded at least ten times. The gene calls are TRBV25-1 and TRBJ1-2; possibly TRBD1 for D (6 bases). Germline V gene data show CDR1 as MGHDK and CDR2 as SYGVNS. Trimming removed 3 bases from V and 1 base from J, with 12 bases in between. The length of the CDR3 is 15 residues. The CDR3 loop is CASSEQGLSNYGYTF. The CDR3 DNA is TGTGCCAGCAGTGAGCAGGGGCTTAGTAACTATGGCTACACCTTC.

This clonotype was observed a handful of times. The chain links TRBV11-2 to TRBJ2-5; D tentatively fits TRBD1 or TRBD2 (6 bases each). The CDR3 contains 16 residues. Germline V CDR1 and CDR2: SGHAT, FQNNGV. V lost 4 bases and J lost 4, with 19 bases in between. The CDR3 loop is CASSSTRGPVGETQYF. The CDR3 DNA follows: TGTGCCAGCAGCTCTACCCGGGGGCCCGTCGGAGAGACCCAGTACTTC.

This chain connects TRBV6-5 to TRBJ1-2; D gene ambiguous. Germline V gene sequence: CDR1 MNHEY, CDR2 SVGAGI. The CDR3 sequence is 15 residues long. V was shortened by 8 bases and J by 0 bases, with 16 bases between the two germline ends. CDR3 sequence reads: CASGRSDDPNYGYTF. Written as DNA, the CDR3 is TGTGCCAGCGGGCGGTCAGACGATCCTAACTATGGCTACACCTTC.